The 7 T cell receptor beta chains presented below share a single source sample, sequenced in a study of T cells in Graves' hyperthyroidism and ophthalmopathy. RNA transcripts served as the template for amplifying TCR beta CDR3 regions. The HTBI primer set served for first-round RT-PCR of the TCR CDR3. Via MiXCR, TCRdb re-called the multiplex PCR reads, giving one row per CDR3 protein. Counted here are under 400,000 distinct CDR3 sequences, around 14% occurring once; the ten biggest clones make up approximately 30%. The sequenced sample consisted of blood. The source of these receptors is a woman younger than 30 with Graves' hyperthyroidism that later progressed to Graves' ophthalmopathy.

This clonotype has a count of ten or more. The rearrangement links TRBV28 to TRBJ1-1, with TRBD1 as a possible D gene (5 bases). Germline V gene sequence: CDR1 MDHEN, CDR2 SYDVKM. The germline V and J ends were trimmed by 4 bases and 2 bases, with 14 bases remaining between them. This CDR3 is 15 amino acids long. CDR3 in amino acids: CASSSPGLINTEAFF. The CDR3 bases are TGTGCCAGCAGTTCCCCGGGGCTGATAAACACTGAAGCTTTCTTT.

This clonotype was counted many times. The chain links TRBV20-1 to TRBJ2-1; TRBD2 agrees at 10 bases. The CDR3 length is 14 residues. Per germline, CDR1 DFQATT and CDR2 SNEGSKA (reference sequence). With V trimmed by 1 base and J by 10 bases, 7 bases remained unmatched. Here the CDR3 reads CSARGAGGSGEQFF. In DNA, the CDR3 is TGCAGTGCTAGAGGAGCGGGAGGGAGTGGAGAGCAGTTCTTC.

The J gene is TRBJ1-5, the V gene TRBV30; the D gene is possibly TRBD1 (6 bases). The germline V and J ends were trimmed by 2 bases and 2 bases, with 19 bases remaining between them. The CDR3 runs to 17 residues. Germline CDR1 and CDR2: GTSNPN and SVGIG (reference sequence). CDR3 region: CAWSTGGGPIGNQPQHF. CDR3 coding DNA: TGTGCCTGGAGTACCGGGGGGGGGCCAATAGGCAATCAGCCCCAGCATTTT. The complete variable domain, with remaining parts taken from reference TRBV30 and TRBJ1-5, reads SQTIHQWPATLVQPVGSPLSLECTVEGTSNPNLYWYRQAAGRGLQLLFYSVGIGQISSEVPQNLSASRPQDRQFILSSKKLLLSDSGFYLCAWSTGGGPIGNQPQHFGDGTRLSIL.

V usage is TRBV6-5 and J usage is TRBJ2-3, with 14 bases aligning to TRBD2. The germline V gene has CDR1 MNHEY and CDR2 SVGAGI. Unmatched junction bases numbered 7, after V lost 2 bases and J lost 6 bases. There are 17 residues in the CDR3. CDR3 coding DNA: TGTGCCAGCAGTTACGGGACTAGCGGGAGACTACCTGATACGCAGTATTTT. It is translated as CASSYGTSGRLPDTQYF.

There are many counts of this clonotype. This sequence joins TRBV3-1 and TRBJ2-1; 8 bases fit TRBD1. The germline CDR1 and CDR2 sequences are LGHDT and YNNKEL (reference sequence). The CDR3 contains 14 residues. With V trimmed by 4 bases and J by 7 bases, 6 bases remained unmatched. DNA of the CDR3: TGTGCCAGCAGCCGGGGGACAGGAGATAATGAGCAGTTCTTC. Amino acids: CASSRGTGDNEQFF.

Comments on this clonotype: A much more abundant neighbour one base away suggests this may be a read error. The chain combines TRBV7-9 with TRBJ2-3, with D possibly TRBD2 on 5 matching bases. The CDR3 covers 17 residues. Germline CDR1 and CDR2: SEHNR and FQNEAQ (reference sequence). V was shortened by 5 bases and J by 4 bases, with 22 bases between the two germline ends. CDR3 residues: CASSARPGSARADTQYF. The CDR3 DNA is TGTGCCAGCAGCGCCCGACCGGGGTCGGCCCGTGCAGATACGCAGTATTTT.

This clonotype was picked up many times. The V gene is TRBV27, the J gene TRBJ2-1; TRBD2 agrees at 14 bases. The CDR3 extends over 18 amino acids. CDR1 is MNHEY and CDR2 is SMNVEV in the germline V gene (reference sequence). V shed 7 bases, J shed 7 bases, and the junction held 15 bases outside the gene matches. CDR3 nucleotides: TGTGCCAGCAAGGGGAAGACTAGCGGGAGGGCCTTAGGTAATGAGCAGTTCTTC. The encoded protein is CASKGKTSGRALGNEQFF.